This T cell receptor beta chain is drawn from a study of cytomegalovirus exposure and HLA in healthy donors. Overall study findings and caveats: Among TCR sequences, most were rare, though some public TCRs appeared in many donors. A cluster of highly shared sequence variants was likely a sequencing artifact.

There are 13 residues in the CDR3. The germline CDR1 and CDR2 sequences are SEHNR and FQNEAQ (reference sequence). About this clone: Antigen specificity is unknown.

The study ran its PCR with 60 Vbeta and 13 Jbeta primers. Sequenced by immunoSEQ multiplex PCR; TCRdb stores in-frame clones only, minus some. The sample shows roughly 140,000 clones, roughly 87% of them seen only once. Sequenced material: PBMCs. This chain joins TRBV7-9 and TRBJ2-5; D remains unclear. The J call is doubtful: the DNA matches TRBJ2-7 better. This TCR was sampled from a man aged 25 to 45 in good health and CMV-seropositive. The CDR3 nucleotides read TGTGCCAGCAGCTTAGGACTGATCTACGAGCAGTACTTC. As protein: CASSLGLIYEQYF.